These 5 T cell receptor beta chains came from one sample sequenced in a study of T cell responses to AZD1222 COVID-19 vaccine. Measured with immunoSEQ multiplex PCR; TCRdb has only the in-frame clones, and not every one. In the table there are some 130,000 clones, around 90% of which are singletons. The material sequenced was peripheral blood, taken on day 0 of AZD1222 vaccination. Receptor source: an adult in good health.

This chain joins TRBV3-1 (or the pseudogene TRBV3-2) and TRBJ1-5; the D is unclear. V was pared by 0 bases and J by 7 bases, with 7 bases between. Germline V gives CDR1 LGHDT, CDR2 YNNKEL (reference sequence). The CDR3 runs 13 residues. The chain's CDR3 is CASSQDGVQPQHF. The CDR3 DNA follows: TGTGCCAGCAGCCAAGATGGGGTCCAGCCCCAGCATTTT.

The V and J genes are TRBV18 and TRBJ2-7; D not resolved. The CDR3 totals 13 residues. The V end lost 4 bases, the J end lost 3 bases, and 10 bases lay between the germline ends. The germline V gene has CDR1 KGHSH and CDR2 LQKENI. The CDR3 coding sequence is TGTGCCAGCTCACGGACGGAAAACTACGAGCAGTACTTC. Translation gives CASSRTENYEQYF. The full variable domain, in which reference TRBV18 and TRBJ2-7 provide the parts outside the CDR3, is NAGVMQNPRHLVRRRGQEARLRCSPMKGHSHVYWYRQLPEEGLKFMVYLQKENIIDESGMPKERFSAEFPKEGPSILRIQQVVRGDSAAYFCASSRTENYEQYFGPGTRLTVT.

The chain has TRBV24-1 and TRBJ2-5; 8 nucleotides agree with TRBD1. Germline loops: CDR1 KGHDR, CDR2 SFDVKD. V lost 5 bases, J lost 7 bases, and 5 bases stayed unmatched. This CDR3 comprises 13 residues. The CDR3 region has the DNA TGTGCCACCAGTGCAGGACAGGGTGGGACCCAGTACTTC. As protein: CATSAGQGGTQYF.

This clone was seen once. This chain links TRBV5-1 with TRBJ2-1; 8 positions match TRBD1. V gave up 3 bases and J gave up 6 bases; unmatched junction bases: 5. This CDR3 is 14 amino acids long. In germline, CDR1 is SGHRS, CDR2 YFSETQ. CDR3 nucleotides: TGCGCCAGCAGCTCCGGACAGGGAGGCAATGAGCAGTTCTTC. The encoded protein is CASSSGQGGNEQFF.

In this sample, this clone turned up once. This sequence joins TRBV7-8 and TRBJ1-3; D unclear. Trimming took off 5 bases at V and 4 bases at J, with 12 bases between the two ends. Germline CDR1 SGHVS, CDR2 FQNEAQ. The length of the CDR3 is 14 residues. Here the CDR3 reads CASSRTDLGNTIYF. In DNA form, the CDR3 reads TGTGCCAGCAGCAGGACTGACCTAGGAAACACCATATATTTT.